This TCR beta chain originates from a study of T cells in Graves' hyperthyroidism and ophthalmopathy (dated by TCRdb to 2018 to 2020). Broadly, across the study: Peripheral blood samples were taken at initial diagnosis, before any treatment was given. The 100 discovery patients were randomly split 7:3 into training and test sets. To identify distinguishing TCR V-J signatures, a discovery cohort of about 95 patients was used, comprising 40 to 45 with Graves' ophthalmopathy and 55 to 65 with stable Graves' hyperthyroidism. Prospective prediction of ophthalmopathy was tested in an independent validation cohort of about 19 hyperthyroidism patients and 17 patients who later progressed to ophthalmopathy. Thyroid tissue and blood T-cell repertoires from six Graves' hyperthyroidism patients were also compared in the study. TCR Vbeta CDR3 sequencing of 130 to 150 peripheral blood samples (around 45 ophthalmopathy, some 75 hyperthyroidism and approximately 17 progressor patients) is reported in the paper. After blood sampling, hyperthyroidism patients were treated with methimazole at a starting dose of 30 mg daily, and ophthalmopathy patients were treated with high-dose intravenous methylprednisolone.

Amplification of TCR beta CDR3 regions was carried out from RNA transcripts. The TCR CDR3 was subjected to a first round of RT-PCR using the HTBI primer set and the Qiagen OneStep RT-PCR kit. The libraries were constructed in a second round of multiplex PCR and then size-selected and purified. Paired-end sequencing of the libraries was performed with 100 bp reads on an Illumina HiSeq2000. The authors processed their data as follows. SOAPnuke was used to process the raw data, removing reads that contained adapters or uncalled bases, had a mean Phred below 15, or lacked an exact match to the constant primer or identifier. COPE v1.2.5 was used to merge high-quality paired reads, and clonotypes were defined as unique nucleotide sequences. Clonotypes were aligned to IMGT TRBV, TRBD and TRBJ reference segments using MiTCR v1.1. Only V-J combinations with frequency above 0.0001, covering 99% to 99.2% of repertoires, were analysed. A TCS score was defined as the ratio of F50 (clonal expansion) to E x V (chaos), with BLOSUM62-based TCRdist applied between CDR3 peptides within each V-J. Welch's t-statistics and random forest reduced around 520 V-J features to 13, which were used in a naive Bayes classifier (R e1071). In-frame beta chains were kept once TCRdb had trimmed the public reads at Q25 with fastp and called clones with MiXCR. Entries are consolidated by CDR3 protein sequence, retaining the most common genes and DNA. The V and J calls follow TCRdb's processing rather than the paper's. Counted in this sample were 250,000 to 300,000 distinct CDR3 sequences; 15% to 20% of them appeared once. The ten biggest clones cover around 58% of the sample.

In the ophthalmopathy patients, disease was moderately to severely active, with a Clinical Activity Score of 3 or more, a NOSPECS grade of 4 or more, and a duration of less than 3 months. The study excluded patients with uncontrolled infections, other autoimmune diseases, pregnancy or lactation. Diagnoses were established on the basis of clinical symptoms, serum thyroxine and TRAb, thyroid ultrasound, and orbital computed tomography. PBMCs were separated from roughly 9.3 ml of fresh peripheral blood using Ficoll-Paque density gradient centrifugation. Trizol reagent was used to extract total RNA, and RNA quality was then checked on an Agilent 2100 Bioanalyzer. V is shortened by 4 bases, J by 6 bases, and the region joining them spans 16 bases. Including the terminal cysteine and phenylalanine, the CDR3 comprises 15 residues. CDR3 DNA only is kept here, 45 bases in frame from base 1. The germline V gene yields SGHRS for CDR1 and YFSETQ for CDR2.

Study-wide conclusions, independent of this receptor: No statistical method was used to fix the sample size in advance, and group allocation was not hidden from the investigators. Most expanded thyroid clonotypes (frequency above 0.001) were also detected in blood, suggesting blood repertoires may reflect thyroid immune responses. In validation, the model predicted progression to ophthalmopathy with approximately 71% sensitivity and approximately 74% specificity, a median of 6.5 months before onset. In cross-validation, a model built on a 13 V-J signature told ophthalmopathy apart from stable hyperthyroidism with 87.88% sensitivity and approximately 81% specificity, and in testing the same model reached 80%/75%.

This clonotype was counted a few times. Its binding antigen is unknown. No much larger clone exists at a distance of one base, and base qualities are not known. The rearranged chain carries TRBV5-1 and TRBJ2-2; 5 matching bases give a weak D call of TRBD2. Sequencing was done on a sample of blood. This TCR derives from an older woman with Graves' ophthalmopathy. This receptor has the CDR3 CASSPSFGSPGELFF. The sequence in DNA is TGCGCCAGCAGCCCTAGCTTTGGGAGCCCCGGGGAGCTGTTTTTT.